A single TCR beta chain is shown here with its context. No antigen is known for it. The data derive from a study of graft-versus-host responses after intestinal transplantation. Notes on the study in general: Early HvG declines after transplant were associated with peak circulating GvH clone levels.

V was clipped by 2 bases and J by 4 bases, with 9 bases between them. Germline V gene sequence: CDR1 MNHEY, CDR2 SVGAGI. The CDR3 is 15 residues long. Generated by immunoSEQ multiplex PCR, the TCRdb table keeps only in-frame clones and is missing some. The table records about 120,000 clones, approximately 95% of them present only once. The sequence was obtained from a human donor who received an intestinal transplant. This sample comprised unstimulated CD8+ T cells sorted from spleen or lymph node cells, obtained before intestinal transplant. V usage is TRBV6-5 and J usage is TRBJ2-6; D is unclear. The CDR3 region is CASSYALGGANVLTF. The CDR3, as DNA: TGTGCCAGCAGTTACGCCCTGGGAGGGGCCAACGTCCTGACTTTC.